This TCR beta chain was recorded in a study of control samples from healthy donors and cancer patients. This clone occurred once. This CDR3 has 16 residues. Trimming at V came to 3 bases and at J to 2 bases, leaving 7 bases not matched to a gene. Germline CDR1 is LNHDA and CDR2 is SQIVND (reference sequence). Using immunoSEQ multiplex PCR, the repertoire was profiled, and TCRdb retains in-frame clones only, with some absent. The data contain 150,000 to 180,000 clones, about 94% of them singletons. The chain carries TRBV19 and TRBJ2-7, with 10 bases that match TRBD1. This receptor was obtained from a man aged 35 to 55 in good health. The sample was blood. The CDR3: CASSILGTGDTYEQYF. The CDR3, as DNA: TGTGCCAGTAGTATTTTGGGGACAGGGGACACCTACGAGCAGTACTTC.